This TCR beta chain was obtained from a study of blood T cell repertoires in COVID-19. Sequenced by immunoSEQ multiplex PCR; TCRdb stores in-frame clones only, minus some. The sample records fewer than 300,000 clones, approximately 90% being singletons. The CDR3 loop spans 14 amino acids. In germline, CDR1 is MNHNY, CDR2 SVGAGI (reference sequence). Trimming removed 2 bases at V and 7 bases at J, with 9 bases between. This clone was seen just once. The sample comprised peripheral blood. This TCR was sampled from a woman under 40 with COVID-19, enrolled during active disease. The rearrangement uses TRBV6-6 and TRBJ1-6; no reliable D call. The CDR3 DNA reads as TGTGCCAGCAGTTACGGGCAGAAGAATTCACCCCTCCACTTT. Protein: CASSYGQKNSPLHF.